The 3 T cell receptor beta chains given below trace back to one sample, sequenced in a study of blood T cell repertoires in COVID-19. Clones were sequenced by immunoSEQ multiplex PCR, and TCRdb holds only the in-frame ones, with some missing. The data show some 31,000 clones, around 84% seen once. Sequenced: peripheral blood. These receptors all stem from a human donor in a cohort sampled during active COVID-19. The donor label of this sample is uncertain.

Comments on this clone: Different DNA sequences within this sample yield the same CDR3. The gene calls are TRBV5-6 and TRBJ2-5; 7 bases map to TRBD1. J lost 4 bases, V lost 4 bases, and 4 bases had no gene match. CDR1 and CDR2 (germline): SGHDT, YYEEEE. This CDR3 comprises 13 residues. CDR3 nucleotide sequence: TGTGCCAGCAGCGCCACAGGGGTAGAGACCCAGTACTTC. Its translation is CASSATGVETQYF.

This clone is labeled medium-sized (0.01 to 0.1%). The chain uses TRBV7-9 and TRBJ2-3, with D tentatively TRBD1 (5 bases). The germline gives CDR1 SEHNR, CDR2 FQNEAQ (reference sequence). The CDR3 is 14 residues long. V was shortened by 5 bases and J by 3 bases, with 12 bases between the two germline ends. CDR3 sequence: CASSPPTVTDTQYF. CDR3 in DNA: TGTGCCAGCAGCCCACCGACAGTAACAGATACGCAGTATTTT.

The chain couples TRBV24-1 to TRBJ2-2, with TRBD1 identical over 7 bases. Unmatched junction bases numbered 6, after V lost 7 bases and J lost 5 bases. The CDR3 contains 14 residues. Germline V lookup: CDR1 KGHDR, CDR2 SFDVKD. The chain's CDR3 is CATSRDSDTGELFF. CDR3 DNA sequence: TGTGCCACCAGCCGGGACAGCGATACCGGGGAGCTGTTTTTT.